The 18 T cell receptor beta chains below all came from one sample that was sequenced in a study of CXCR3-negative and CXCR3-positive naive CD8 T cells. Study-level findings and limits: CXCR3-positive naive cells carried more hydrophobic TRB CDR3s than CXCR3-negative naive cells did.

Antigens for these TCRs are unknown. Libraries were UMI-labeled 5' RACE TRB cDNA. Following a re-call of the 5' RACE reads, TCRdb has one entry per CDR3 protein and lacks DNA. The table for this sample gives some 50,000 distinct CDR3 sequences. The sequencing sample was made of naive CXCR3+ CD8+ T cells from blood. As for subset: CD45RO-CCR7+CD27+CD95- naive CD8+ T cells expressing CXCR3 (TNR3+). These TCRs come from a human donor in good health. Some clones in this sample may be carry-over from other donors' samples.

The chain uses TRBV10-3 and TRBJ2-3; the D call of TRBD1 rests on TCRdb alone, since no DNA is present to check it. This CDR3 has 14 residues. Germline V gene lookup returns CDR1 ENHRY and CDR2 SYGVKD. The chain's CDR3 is CAISTRDSTDTQYF.

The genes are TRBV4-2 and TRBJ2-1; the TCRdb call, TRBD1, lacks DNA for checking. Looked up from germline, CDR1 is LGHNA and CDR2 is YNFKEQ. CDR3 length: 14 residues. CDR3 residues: CASSPRTPGLEQFF.

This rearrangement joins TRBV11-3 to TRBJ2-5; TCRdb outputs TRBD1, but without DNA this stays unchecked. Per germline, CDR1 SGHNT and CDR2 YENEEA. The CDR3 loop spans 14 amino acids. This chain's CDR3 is CASSYPGTEETQYF.

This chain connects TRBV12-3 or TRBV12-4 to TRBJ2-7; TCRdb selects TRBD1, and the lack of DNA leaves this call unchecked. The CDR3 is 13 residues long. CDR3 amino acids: CASSPRGDYEQYF.

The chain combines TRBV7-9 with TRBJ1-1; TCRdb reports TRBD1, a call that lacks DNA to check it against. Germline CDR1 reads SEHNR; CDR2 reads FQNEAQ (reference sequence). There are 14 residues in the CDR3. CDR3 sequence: CASSLETVDTEAFF.

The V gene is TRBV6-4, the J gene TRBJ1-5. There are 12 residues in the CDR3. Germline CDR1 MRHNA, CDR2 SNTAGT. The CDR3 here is CARFWRNQPQHF.

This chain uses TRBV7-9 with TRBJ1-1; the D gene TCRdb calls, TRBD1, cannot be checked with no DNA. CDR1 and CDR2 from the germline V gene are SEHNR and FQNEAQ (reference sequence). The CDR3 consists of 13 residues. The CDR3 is CASSLTGYPEAFF.

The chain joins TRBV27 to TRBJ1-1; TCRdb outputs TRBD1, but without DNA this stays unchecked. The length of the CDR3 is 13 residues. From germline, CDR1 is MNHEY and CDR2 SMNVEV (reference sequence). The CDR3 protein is CASNFPGSTEASF.

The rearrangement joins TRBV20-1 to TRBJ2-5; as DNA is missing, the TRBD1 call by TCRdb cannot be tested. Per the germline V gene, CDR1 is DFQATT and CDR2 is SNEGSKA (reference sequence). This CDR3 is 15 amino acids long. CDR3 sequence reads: CSARKTGGNKETQYF.

This chain's CDR3 is CSVESQLTQYF. J is TRBJ2-5 and V is TRBV29-1. The germline V gene encodes CDR1 SQVTM and CDR2 ANQGSEA. The CDR3 loop spans 11 amino acids. Full variable domain (remainder filled in from reference TRBV29-1 and TRBJ2-5): SAVISQKPSRDICQRGTSLTIQCQVDSQVTMMFWYRQQPGQSLTLIATANQGSEATYESGFVIDKFPISRPNLTFSTLTVSNMSPEDSSIYLCSVESQLTQYFGPGTRLLVL.

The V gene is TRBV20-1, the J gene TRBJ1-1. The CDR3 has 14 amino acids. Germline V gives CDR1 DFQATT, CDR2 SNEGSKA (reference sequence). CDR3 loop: CSASEISGYTEAFF.

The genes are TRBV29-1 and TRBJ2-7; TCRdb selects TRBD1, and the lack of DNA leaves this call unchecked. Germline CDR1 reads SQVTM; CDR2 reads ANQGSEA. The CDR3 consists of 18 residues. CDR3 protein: CSALAGTGVSPSSYEQYF.

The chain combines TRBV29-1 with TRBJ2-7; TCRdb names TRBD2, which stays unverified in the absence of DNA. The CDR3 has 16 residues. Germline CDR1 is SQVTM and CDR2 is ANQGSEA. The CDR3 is CSVEAYYSGGAYEQYF.

CDR3 sequence: CASSQYQGSGAGYF. This chain connects TRBV4-1 to TRBJ2-7; checking the TCRdb D call of TRBD1 is not possible without DNA. CDR3 length: 14 amino acids. From germline, CDR1 is MGHRA and CDR2 YSYEKL.

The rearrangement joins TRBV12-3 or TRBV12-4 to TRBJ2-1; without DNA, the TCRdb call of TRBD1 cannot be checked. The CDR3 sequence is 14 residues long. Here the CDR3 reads CASSLGGNYNEQFF.

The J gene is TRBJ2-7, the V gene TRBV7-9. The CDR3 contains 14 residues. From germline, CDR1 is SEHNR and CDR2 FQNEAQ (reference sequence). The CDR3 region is CASSPRLNSYEQYF.

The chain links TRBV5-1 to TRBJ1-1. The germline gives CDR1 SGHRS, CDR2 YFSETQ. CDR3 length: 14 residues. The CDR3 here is CASSFPTGNTEAFF.

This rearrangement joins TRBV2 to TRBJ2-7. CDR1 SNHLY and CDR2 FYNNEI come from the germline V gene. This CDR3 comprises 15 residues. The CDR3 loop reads CASSLVTGHRYEQYF.